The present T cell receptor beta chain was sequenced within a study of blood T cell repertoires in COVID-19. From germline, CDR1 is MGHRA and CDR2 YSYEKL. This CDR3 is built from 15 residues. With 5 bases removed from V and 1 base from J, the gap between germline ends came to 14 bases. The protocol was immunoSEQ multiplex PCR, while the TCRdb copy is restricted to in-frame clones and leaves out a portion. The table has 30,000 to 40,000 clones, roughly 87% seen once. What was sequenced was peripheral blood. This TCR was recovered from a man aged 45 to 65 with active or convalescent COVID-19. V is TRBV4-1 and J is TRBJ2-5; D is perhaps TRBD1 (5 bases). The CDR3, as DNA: TGCGCCAGCAGCACCCGTCAGGGCTTCCAAGAGACCCAGTACTTC. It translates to CASSTRQGFQETQYF.